One and the same sample provided the 9 T cell receptor beta chains below, sequenced in a study of T cell repertoires in cytomegalovirus infection. TCRdb itself ran the reads through MiXCR, one entry per CDR3 protein. The sample carries 100,000 to 150,000 distinct CDR3 sequences, approximately 8.8% recorded once. The sequencing sample was made of PBMCs. The receptors derive from a human donor in good health (CMV status not recorded). Some clones in this sample may be carry-over from other donors' samples.

This clonotype was counted many times. The rearrangement links TRBV7-2 to TRBJ2-3; 8 positions agree with TRBD2. The CDR3 has 14 amino acids. The V and J ends lost 7 bases and 1 base, in that order; junction bases with no gene match: 4. Germline V gene data show CDR1 as SGHTA and CDR2 as FQGNSA. The CDR3 here is CASTPTSGTDTQYF. The DNA of the CDR3 is TGTGCCAGCACCCCGACTAGCGGCACAGATACGCAGTATTTT. Filled out from reference TRBV7-2 and TRBJ2-3, the complete variable domain reads GAGVSQSPSNKVTEKGKDVELRCDPISGHTALYWYRQSLGQGLEFLIYFQGNSAPDKSGLPSDRFSAERTGGSVSTLTIQRTQQEDSAVYLCASTPTSGTDTQYFGPGTRLTVL.

This clonotype has only a few counts. The V and J genes are TRBV7-4 and TRBJ1-3; 9 positions agree with TRBD1. Germline CDR1 reads SGHVT; CDR2 reads SQSDAQ. This CDR3 contains 20 residues. V shed 6 bases and J 0 bases; nucleotides not matched to a gene: 18. CDR3 loop: CASRPTVGQGSLNSGNTIYF. The CDR3 bases are TGTGCCAGCAGGCCCACCGTCGGACAGGGGTCCTTAAACTCTGGAAACACCATATATTTT.

The sample holds a few counts of this clonotype. The gene calls are TRBV5-6 and TRBJ1-1; no clear D gene. The CDR3 is 13 amino acids. Trimming took 4 bases from V and 0 from J, leaving 7 bases between them. CDR1 and CDR2 from the germline V gene are SGHDT and YYEEEE. The CDR3 bases are TGTGCCAGCAGCCCCCCCATGAACACTGAAGCTTTCTTT. It yields the protein CASSPPMNTEAFF.

The sample holds many counts of this clonotype. The rearrangement joins TRBV12-3 or TRBV12-4 to TRBJ2-5, with D possibly being TRBD1 (6 bases). Deletions cut 5 bases from V and 6 bases from J, with 19 bases between. The CDR3 covers 15 residues. The CDR3: CASSKTGHGAKTQYF. In nucleotides, the CDR3 is TGTGCCAGCAGTAAAACGGGACACGGGGCCAAGACCCAGTACTTC.

This clonotype has ten or more counts. The V call is TRBV19, the J call TRBJ2-6; D gene unclear. Trimming pared 0 bases from V and 0 bases from J, leaving 3 bases between. This CDR3 is built from 15 residues. CDR1 is LNHDA, CDR2 SQIVND, per germline (reference sequence). Here the CDR3 reads CASSIEISGANVLTF. CDR3 nucleotides: TGTGCCAGTAGTATAGAGATCTCTGGGGCCAACGTCCTGACTTTC.

This clonotype was found many times. The rearrangement links TRBV6-5 to TRBJ2-7, with 9 bases lining up with TRBD1. With V trimmed by 6 bases and J by 3 bases, 9 bases remained unmatched. Germline loops: CDR1 MNHEY, CDR2 SVGAGI. CDR3 length: 15 amino acids. CDR3 DNA: TGTGCCAGCAGCTTGGGACAGGGAGACGGCTACGAGCAGTACTTC. Its translation: CASSLGQGDGYEQYF.

The chain joins TRBV12-3 or TRBV12-4 to TRBJ2-3; no clear D. The V end was cut by 3 bases, the J end by 4 bases, with 5 bases between. The CDR3 totals 12 residues. CDR3 amino acids: CASSLFPDTQYF. The CDR3 bases are TGTGCCAGCAGTTTGTTCCCAGATACGCAGTATTTT.

This clonotype was counted ten times or more. At one end the junction does not follow the germline gene, possibly because of a read error. This chain joins TRBV5-1 and TRBJ1-1; D gene uncertain. Germline assignment: CDR1 SGHRS and CDR2 YFSETQ. The CDR3 covers 14 residues. DNA of the CDR3: TGTGCCAGCAGCTTAGCCGGAATGAACACTGAAGCTTTCTTT. Amino acid sequence: CASSLAGMNTEAFF. Full variable domain (outside the CDR3, taken from reference TRBV5-1 and TRBJ1-1): KAGVTQTPRYLIKTRGQQVTLSCSPISGHRSVSWYQQTPGQGLQFLFEYFSETQRNKGNFPGRFSGRQFSNSRSEMNVSTLELGDSALYLCASSLAGMNTEAFFGQGTRLTVV.

This clonotype was seen only a few times. The V gene is TRBV5-4, the J gene TRBJ1-1; D might be TRBD1 (5 bases). CDR3 length: 15 amino acids. V was cut by 4 bases and J by 3 bases, with 16 bases left in between. Germline CDR1 and CDR2: SGHNT and YYREEE (reference sequence). CDR3 sequence reads: CASSQGGIGDTEAFF. In DNA, the CDR3 is TGTGCCAGCAGCCAGGGTGGTATCGGGGACACTGAAGCTTTCTTT.